This entry lists 9 T cell receptor beta chains sequenced from one sample in a study of CD8 T cells in ankylosing spondylitis. TCRdb analysed the 5' RACE reads with MiXCR anew, one entry per CDR3 protein. The sample lists 350,000 to 450,000 distinct CDR3 sequences, approximately 20% occurring once. Sequencing was performed on blood, either unsorted or a sorted T cell fraction (not recorded which). The receptors come from a male donor with ankylosing spondylitis or in good health (not recorded which).

This clonotype was detected only a few times. The chain employs TRBV29-1 and TRBJ2-2, with TRBD1 identical over 7 bases. Germline lookup yields CDR1 SQVTM and CDR2 ANQGSEA. V lost 7 bases and J lost 4; bases outside the gene matches: 6. CDR3 size: 13 residues. The chain's CDR3 is CSAAGGGTGELFF. Here the CDR3 DNA reads TGCAGCGCCGCAGGGGGTGGCACCGGGGAGCTGTTTTTT.

The sample holds a few counts of this clonotype. The rearrangement joins TRBV20-1 to TRBJ2-3; tentative D call: TRBD1 (6 bases). The CDR3 loop spans 10 amino acids. Germline V gives CDR1 DFQATT, CDR2 SNEGSKA (reference sequence). CDR3: CSQGRDTQYF. The CDR3 bases are TGCAGCCAGGGGCGTGATACGCAGTATTTT.

The J gene is TRBJ2-5, the V gene TRBV27; D is uncertain. The CDR3 extends over 14 amino acids. Trimming stripped 0 bases from V and 9 bases from J, with 14 bases between. The germline CDR1 and CDR2 sequences are MNHEY and SMNVEV (reference sequence). The DNA of the CDR3 is TGTGCCAGCAGTTTATCCGGAGCAGTGAGGTCCCAGTACTTC. Its translation is CASSLSGAVRSQYF.

This clonotype was recorded a few times. The V call is TRBV29-1, the J call TRBJ1-1; unclear D gene. Germline CDR1 reads SQVTM; CDR2 reads ANQGSEA. CDR3 size: 14 residues. The V and J ends lost 4 bases and 0 bases respectively, with 12 bases between them. CDR3 in amino acids: CSVAGDTLNTEAFF. In DNA, the CDR3 is TGCAGCGTTGCGGGAGACACACTGAACACTGAAGCTTTCTTT.

The chain is built from TRBV6-5 and TRBJ2-7; 8 nucleotides agree with TRBD1. The CDR3 is made up of 15 amino acids. V trimming: 2 bases; J trimming: 4 bases; junction bases outside the gene matches: 7. The germline V gene has CDR1 MNHEY and CDR2 SVGAGI. CDR3 protein: CASSYRGQGAYEQYF. The CDR3, as DNA: TGTGCCAGCAGTTACAGGGGCCAGGGGGCTTACGAGCAGTACTTC.

This clonotype was recorded a few times. The V call is TRBV7-2, the J call TRBJ2-5; 7 bases agree with TRBD2. CDR1 is SGHTA and CDR2 is FQGNSA in the germline V gene. The CDR3 consists of 17 residues. V dropped 0 bases and J dropped 1; count of bases not matched to a gene: 8. The CDR3 loop reads CASSLALRDYLQETQYF. The CDR3 nucleotides are TGTGCCAGCAGCTTAGCACTACGGGACTACCTCCAAGAGACCCAGTACTTC.

This chain connects TRBV7-9 to TRBJ2-3; D gene unclear. The CDR3 covers 13 residues. V lost 5 bases and J lost 1, with 7 bases in between. Germline V lookup: CDR1 SEHNR, CDR2 FQNEAQ (reference sequence). The CDR3 protein is CASSPWGTDTQYF. The CDR3 DNA reads TGTGCCAGCAGCCCCTGGGGCACAGATACGCAGTATTTT.

In nucleotides, the CDR3 is TGTGCCAGCAGCTTATCGTTCGGGGACAGGGGTGCAGATACGCAGTATTTT. As protein: CASSLSFGDRGADTQYF. This chain connects TRBV7-9 to TRBJ2-3, with 10 bases lining up with TRBD1. The germline CDR1 and CDR2 sequences are SEHNR and FQNEAQ (reference sequence). Germline trimming cut 2 bases from V and 4 bases from J; bases unmatched to any gene: 9. The CDR3 is made up of 17 amino acids.

In this sample, this clonotype turned up a few times. The chain links TRBV7-9 to TRBJ2-2; D ambiguous. Trimming shortened V by 5 bases and J by 5 bases, and 12 bases separated the two germline ends. The CDR3 runs to 14 residues. Germline CDR1 SEHNR, CDR2 FQNEAQ (reference sequence). For the CDR3, the DNA is TGTGCCAGCAGCCTAGAACGATTGACCGGGGAGCTGTTTTTT. It translates to CASSLERLTGELFF.